Given below is one T cell receptor (beta chain) in context. What it binds is not known. The CDR3 length is 14 residues. CDR1 is SNHLY and CDR2 is FYNNEI in the germline V gene. The ends lost 7 bases at V and 1 base at J; junction bases unmatched: 4. This sample is part of a study of cytomegalovirus exposure and HLA in healthy donors. Findings and caveats of the study: V- and J-gene trimming of TCR beta was linked (in a later analysis) to a missense DCLRE1C variant. Cytomegalovirus association was listed for about 160 TCR beta chains.

PCR used 60 Vbeta primers and 13 Jbeta primers. Data came from immunoSEQ multiplex PCR; TCRdb stores just in-frame clones and leaves some out. This sample carries under 100,000 clones, about 78% of them seen once, and the ten largest clones take under 7%. Sequenced sample: PBMCs. This sequence originates from a man between 18 and 29 years old in good health and CMV-seropositive. The chain carries TRBV2 and TRBJ2-3; 8 positions agree with TRBD1. The CDR3 here is CASTEDRGTDTQYF. The CDR3 DNA is TGTGCCAGCACGGAGGACAGGGGCACAGATACGCAGTATTTT.